Listed below are T cell receptor beta chains from one sample, sequenced in a study of blood T cell repertoires in COVID-19. Using immunoSEQ multiplex PCR, the repertoire was profiled, and TCRdb retains in-frame clones only, with some absent. The sample includes more than 75,000 clones, roughly 88% of them seen just once. Source material: peripheral blood. These receptors all come from a man aged 55-75 years with acute or convalescent COVID-19. Each CDR3 is given without its conserved first and last residue.

TRBV11-2	16	TRBJ1-2	ASSLSGQGASRFYGYT
TRBV4-2	13	TRBJ2-3	ASSQEPGYADTQY
TRBV9	11	TRBJ1-3	ASSPGGGNTIY
TRBV9	13	TRBJ1-5	ASSVGPQDSRPQH
TRBV2	12	TRBJ2-4	ASSDLSPEDIQY
TRBV5-6	17	TRBJ1-1	ASSLRSWDRGRLNTEAF
TRBV10-1	10	TRBJ2-2	ASKWTNGELF
TRBV27	15	TRBJ1-1	ASSDRRQGRANTEAF
TRBV7-2	15	TRBJ2-2	ASSFQGSERNAGELF
TRBV11-2	13	TRBJ1-3	ASSLVSGFGNTIY
TRBV11-2	13	TRBJ1-2	ASSPPGTGHYGYT
TRBV6-5	13	TRBJ2-2	ASSYGRQGIGELF
TRBV28	12	TRBJ2-2	ASSLRVATGELF
TRBV18	12	TRBJ2-3	ASSLGTGPWTQY
TRBV3-1/TRBV3-2	16	TRBJ2-6	ASSQGRQVVSGANVLT
TRBV25-1	12	TRBJ2-3	ASSEQGKQLAQY
TRBV6-5	11	TRBJ2-2	ASSYTGTGELF
TRBV7-2	15	TRBJ2-3	ASSFPRRGGNTDTQY
TRBV7-2	14	TRBJ2-2	ASSLEIWGGTGELF
TRBV6-4	13	TRBJ2-1	ASSDSSGSYNEQF
TRBV11-2	16	TRBJ2-3	ASSLDLSGGRSTDTQY
TRBV9	11	TRBJ1-1	ASSVRDRSEAF
TRBV2	20	TRBJ2-5	ASSSPGSYRGREEADQETQY
TRBV28	17	TRBJ1-5	ASSLMGPRADSSNQPQH
TRBV7-9	11	TRBJ2-1	ASSLGLLNEQF
TRBV4-1	14	TRBJ1-5	ASSPTSGQGYQPQH
TRBV5-1	11	TRBJ1-1	ASSLLVGAEAF
TRBV7-8	14	TRBJ1-4	ASSLATGQGGEKLF
TRBV11-2	10	TRBJ1-2	ASSLGSGRSA
TRBV7-8	13	TRBJ1-5	ASSPTDRERQPQH
TRBV5-5	13	TRBJ1-5	ASSLGGQSNQPQH
TRBV7-3	12	TRBJ2-3	ASSSGVSTDTQY
TRBV28	16	TRBJ1-2	ASSLPQIVLRANYGYT
TRBV6-5	14	TRBJ2-1	ASSYLGKAGYNEQF
TRBV9	13	TRBJ1-2	ASSVGRSNHYGYT
TRBV11-3	13	TRBJ1-1	ASSSRTGGRTEAF
TRBV30	10	TRBJ1-1	AAGEVNTEAF
TRBV19	10	TRBJ1-1	ASRPRRGEAF
TRBV28	17	TRBJ2-5	ASSFLGLAGAPLRETQY
TRBV6-2/TRBV6-3	13	TRBJ2-3	ASSPSSAPFNTQY
TRBV9	15	TRBJ2-1	ASSVAPRLAGVNEQF
TRBV7-7	14	TRBJ1-4	ASSLGFGTGAEKLF
TRBV19	12	TRBJ1-1	ASSHGTDNTEAF
TRBV6-5	14	TRBJ2-6	ASSYATGTGANVLT
TRBV9	12	TRBJ1-6	ASSPAGKSSPLH
TRBV6-5	11	TRBJ1-1	ASSPLRGSEAF